The 14 T cell receptor beta chains in this list originate from one sample, sequenced in a study of T cell changes during pregnancy in multiple sclerosis. The table came from immunoSEQ multiplex PCR; TCRdb's copy has only in-frame clones and leaves some out. The sample yields about 100,000 clones, roughly 90% seen once. The sequenced sample was peripheral blood, obtained after pregnancy. The receptors come from a female donor with multiple sclerosis, enrolled in a pregnancy study.

The chain uses TRBV5-4 and TRBJ2-1, with D perhaps TRBD1 (5 bases). CDR3 size: 14 residues. Trimming shortened V by 4 bases and J by 8 bases, and 16 bases separated the two germline ends. Germline V gene sequence: CDR1 SGHNT, CDR2 YYREEE (reference sequence). CDR3 protein: CASSEDTRQDEQFF. CDR3 nucleotide sequence: TGTGCCAGCAGCGAGGACACCCGGCAGGATGAGCAGTTCTTC.

The chain recombines TRBV27 with TRBJ2-1; 7 bases fit TRBD1. Looked up from germline, CDR1 is MNHEY and CDR2 is SMNVEV (reference sequence). V lost 2 bases, J lost 4 bases, and 2 bases stayed unmatched. The CDR3 is 14 amino acids. The CDR3 region is CASSLTGEYNEQFF. The CDR3 DNA reads as TGTGCCAGCAGTTTAACAGGGGAGTACAATGAGCAGTTCTTC.

The chain carries TRBV5-1 and TRBJ2-1, with TRBD2 matching over 10 bases. Unmatched junction bases numbered 5, after V lost 0 bases and J lost 8 bases. This CDR3 contains 15 residues. Germline V CDR1 and CDR2: SGHRS, YFSETQ. Here the CDR3 DNA reads TGCGCCAGCAGCTTGGAGCGGGGGGGCCTCGATGAGCAGTTCTTC. The encoded protein is CASSLERGGLDEQFF.

There are a few counts of this clone. V usage is TRBV6-1 and J usage is TRBJ2-1; 7 bases are shared with TRBD1. V was clipped by 2 bases and J by 6 bases; unmatched bases: 7. The germline gives CDR1 MNHNS, CDR2 SASEGT. CDR3 length: 15 amino acids. Here the CDR3 reads CASSERQGEGNEQFF. The CDR3 nucleotides are TGTGCCAGCAGTGAACGACAGGGAGAGGGCAATGAGCAGTTCTTC.

The chain couples TRBV7-9 to TRBJ1-2, with D possibly matching TRBD1 (5 bases). V lost 5 bases and J 3 bases, leaving 10 bases between the germline ends. This CDR3 has 13 residues. CDR1 is SEHNR, CDR2 FQNEAQ, per germline (reference sequence). The CDR3 DNA reads as TGTGCCAGCAGCCCTGACAGATACTATGGCTACACCTTC. It codes for CASSPDRYYGYTF.

V usage is TRBV5-1 and J usage is TRBJ2-2, with D perhaps matching TRBD1 (6 bases). The CDR3 consists of 15 residues. Germline CDR1 and CDR2: SGHRS and YFSETQ. Trimming took off 1 base at V and 1 base at J, with 8 bases between the two ends. The CDR3 reads CASSLRTENTGELFF. In DNA, the CDR3 is TGCGCCAGCAGCTTGAGGACAGAGAACACCGGGGAGCTGTTTTTT.

V usage is TRBV5-4 and J usage is TRBJ1-4; possibly TRBD1 for D (5 bases). Trimming cost V 0 bases and J 5 bases, with 14 bases left between them. The germline gives CDR1 SGHNT, CDR2 YYREEE (reference sequence). There are 16 residues in the CDR3. The CDR3 region is CASSLGPGGSNEKLFF. The CDR3 nucleotides are TGTGCCAGCAGCTTGGGACCCGGGGGGTCGAATGAAAAACTGTTTTTT.

This clone appeared once. The chain employs TRBV29-1 and TRBJ1-1, with a weak D call TRBD1 (6 bases). This CDR3 has 12 residues. In germline, CDR1 is SQVTM, CDR2 ANQGSEA. Trimming left V 8 bases short and J 4 bases short, with 14 bases between. The CDR3 DNA reads as TGCAGCCACAGGGAATCGAGCACTGAAGCTTTCTTT. It translates to CSHRESSTEAFF.

The V gene is TRBV19, the J gene TRBJ2-7; the match to TRBD2 covers 10 bases. CDR3 length: 14 residues. Trimming removed 5 bases from V and 3 bases from J; junction bases left unmatched: 4. The germline gives CDR1 LNHDA, CDR2 SQIVND (reference sequence). The CDR3 coding sequence is TGTGCCAGTAGTTCCATAGCGGGAGGCTACGAGCAGTACTTC. Its protein product is CASSSIAGGYEQYF.

The chain uses TRBV7-9 and TRBJ2-2, with 8 bases matching TRBD1. The trim removed 5 bases at V and 5 bases at J, leaving 4 bases unmatched. Per the germline V gene, CDR1 is SEHNR and CDR2 is FQNEAQ (reference sequence). CDR3 size: 14 residues. The CDR3 sequence is CASSRWTGTGELFF. The CDR3 nucleotides read TGTGCCAGCAGCCGTTGGACAGGGACCGGGGAGCTGTTTTTT.

V gene TRBV13 combines with J gene TRBJ1-2, with unresolved D. Germline lookup yields CDR1 PRHDT and CDR2 FYEKMQ (reference sequence). The V gene lost 5 bases and the J gene lost 7 bases, with 20 bases spanning the gap. The CDR3 sequence is 15 residues long. DNA for the CDR3: TGTGCCAGCAGCCCCCCCCCTCCCGGGGATGTTGGCTACACCTTC. Amino acids: CASSPPPPGDVGYTF.

The rearrangement links TRBV6-5 to TRBJ2-7, with D perhaps matching TRBD1 (6 bases). Per germline, CDR1 MNHEY and CDR2 SVGAGI. The CDR3 sequence is 14 residues long. Trimming took 4 bases from V and 3 from J, leaving 13 bases between them. CDR3 residues: CASSSHDRIYEQYF. The CDR3 coding sequence is TGTGCCAGCAGTTCCCACGACAGGATCTACGAGCAGTACTTC.

This chain joins TRBV5-6 and TRBJ2-7; the D is unclear. The V end lost 3 bases, the J end lost 4 bases, and 5 bases lay between the germline ends. This CDR3 region has 11 residues. Germline V gene sequence: CDR1 SGHDT, CDR2 YYEEEE. This CDR3 reads CASSSGYEQYF. CDR3 nucleotide sequence: TGTGCCAGCAGCTCGGGTTACGAGCAGTACTTC.

The chain is built from TRBV6-5 and TRBJ2-1, with D perhaps TRBD2 (5 bases). V lost 2 bases, J lost 9 bases, and 14 bases lay in between. The CDR3 consists of 14 residues. The V gene's germline CDR1 is MNHEY and CDR2 SVGAGI. The CDR3 nucleotides are TGTGCCAGCAGTTACAGGCTGGAGGCGGGTGAGCAGTTCTTC. It is translated as CASSYRLEAGEQFF.